The rows below give T cell receptor beta chains drawn from one sample of a study of OX40 agonist ivuxolimab in advanced cancers. The data were produced by immunoSEQ multiplex PCR, yet TCRdb's version contains in-frame clones alone and is incomplete. Seen here are tens of thousands of clones, more than 85% observed once, and the top ten hold around 25%. The input for sequencing was CD4+ or CD8+ T cells sorted from blood, taken in a trial of the OX40 agonist ivuxolimab. These receptors originate from an adult with an advanced solid tumor such as melanoma, head and neck, liver or kidney cancer. Both conserved end residues are part of each CDR3. Each record gives: J gene, V gene, clone size, D gene, CDR3 protein, CDR3 DNA. D genes are given only for firm matches. The listing skips clone size in some rows; elsewhere it reads once, few, many or a size class.

>TRBJ2-7|TRBV7-2|.|TRBD2
CASSSLAGGSEQYF
TGTGCCAGCAGCTCTTTAGCGGGAGGGAGCGAGCAGTACTTC
>TRBJ1-4|TRBV4-3|.|.
CASSQALSATNEKLFF
TGCGCCAGCAGCCAAGCCCTCAGTGCAACTAATGAAAAACTGTTTTTT
>TRBJ2-3|TRBV28|.|TRBD2
CASSLFIGTSGSELTTDTQYF
TGTGCCAGCAGTTTATTCATCGGGACTAGCGGTTCAGAACTGACCACAGATACGCAGTATTTT
>TRBJ2-7|TRBV4-1|.|TRBD1
CASSHDRAGEQYF
TGCGCCAGCAGCCATGACAGGGCTGGCGAGCAGTACTTC
>TRBJ1-2|TRBV18|.|.
CASSLNPGHRMPNYGYTF
TGTGCCAGCTCACTAAACCCGGGACACAGGATGCCTAACTATGGCTACACCTTC
>TRBJ2-7|TRBV20-1|.|.
CSAPQGYEQYF
TGCAGTGCTCCCCAGGGCTACGAGCAGTACTTC
>TRBJ2-1|TRBV2|.|TRBD2
CATRTGRGFEQFF
TGTGCCACCCGGACGGGGAGGGGATTTGAGCAGTTCTTC
>TRBJ2-7|TRBV7-8|.|TRBD2
CASSGGPSGGEQYF
TGTGCCAGCAGCGGGGGACCCAGCGGGGGCGAGCAGTACTTC
>TRBJ2-3|TRBV11-3|.|.
CASSLSEGGVDTQYF
TGTGCCAGCAGCTTAAGCGAAGGCGGGGTGGATACGCAGTATTTT
>TRBJ1-2|TRBV5-6|few|.
CASSQGGSPYGYTF
TGTGCCAGCAGTCAAGGGGGGAGTCCCTATGGCTACACCTTC
>TRBJ1-1|TRBV5-1|.|TRBD1
CASSLEADRVWTEAFF
TGCGCCAGCAGCTTGGAGGCCGACAGGGTGTGGACTGAAGCTTTCTTT
>TRBJ2-5|TRBV5-4|.|TRBD2
CASSWDVTNSGTQETQYF
TGTGCCAGCAGCTGGGATGTGACTAATAGCGGGACCCAAGAGACCCAGTACTTC
>TRBJ2-5|TRBV4-3|.|.
CASSKGVSGAQGTQYF
TGCGCCAGCAGTAAAGGGGTCTCGGGAGCCCAGGGGACCCAGTACTTC
>TRBJ2-1|TRBV9|.|.
CASSAWEPNNEQFF
TGTGCCAGCAGCGCATGGGAACCCAACAATGAGCAGTTCTTC
>TRBJ2-3|TRBV7-6|.|.
CASSPGTDTQYF
TGTGCCAGCAGCCCAGGCACAGATACGCAGTATTTT
>TRBJ2-1|TRBV4-3|.|.
CASSQDRVADEQFF
TGCGCCAGCAGCCAAGATCGTGTCGCAGATGAGCAGTTCTTC
>TRBJ2-7|TRBV2|medium-sized|.
CASRGVYEQYF
TGTGCCAGCAGAGGGGTCTACGAGCAGTACTTC
>TRBJ2-1|TRBV7-9|once|TRBD2
CASSFGLAGGAHNEQFF
TGTGCCAGCAGCTTCGGACTAGCGGGAGGAGCCCACAATGAGCAGTTCTTC
>TRBJ1-2|TRBV29-1|once|.
CSVEGWQAGGYTF
TGCAGCGTTGAAGGTTGGCAGGCGGGGGGCTACACCTTC
>TRBJ2-7|TRBV15|few|TRBD2
CATSRDGGRADEQYF
TGTGCCACCAGCAGAGATGGCGGGAGGGCCGACGAGCAGTACTTC
>TRBJ2-1|TRBV4-3|once|.
CASSQDGTNYNEQFF
TGCGCCAGCAGCCAAGATGGGACCAACTACAATGAGCAGTTCTTC
>TRBJ2-7|TRBV21-1|.|.
CASSKPPRSSGSHYEQYF
TGTGCCAGCAGCAAACCTCCCAGGAGTAGCGGGAGCCACTACGAGCAGTACTTC
>TRBJ1-1|TRBV7-9|.|.
CASSSPPLGAEAFF
TGTGCCAGCAGCTCCCCCCCTTTAGGCGCTGAAGCTTTCTTT
>TRBJ2-1|TRBV11-3|once|.
CASSLGSYNEQFF
TGTGCCAGCAGCTTAGGGTCATACAATGAGCAGTTCTTC
>TRBJ2-7|TRBV27|.|TRBD1
CASSYSSGQGPYEQYF
TGTGCCAGCAGTTACTCTTCGGGACAGGGGCCCTACGAGCAGTACTTC
>TRBJ2-2|TRBV7-9|few|TRBD2
CASSSTREGAGELFF
TGTGCCAGCAGCTCGACGCGGGAGGGCGCCGGGGAGCTGTTTTTT
>TRBJ2-7|TRBV6-6|.|TRBD1
CASGGRDRDSYEQYF
TGTGCCAGCGGGGGCCGGGACAGGGACTCCTACGAGCAGTACTTC
>TRBJ2-1|TRBV7-2|.|.
CASSYSVGGNEQFF
TGTGCCAGCAGCTACTCCGTAGGGGGGAATGAGCAGTTCTTC
>TRBJ2-1|TRBV7-3|.|TRBD2
CASSPPSGGNEQFF
TGTGCCAGCAGCCCCCCCTCGGGGGGCAATGAGCAGTTCTTC
>TRBJ2-1|TRBV25-1|.|.
CASSWSGNNEQFF
TGTGCCAGCAGTTGGTCAGGAAACAATGAGCAGTTCTTC
>TRBJ1-1|TRBV7-6|once|.
CASSYGTLNTEAFF
TGTGCCAGCAGCTACGGGACACTTAACACTGAAGCTTTCTTT
>TRBJ2-4|TRBV7-3|.|TRBD2
CASSSTPTSGREPVQYF
TGTGCCAGCAGCTCAACCCCGACTAGCGGGAGAGAACCGGTTCAGTACTTC
>TRBJ1-2|TRBV5-4|.|.
CASSLGGSDTF
TGTGCCAGCAGCTTAGGAGGGTCAGACACCTTC
>TRBJ2-7|TRBV28|.|TRBD1
CASSFDRGGYEQYF
TGTGCCAGCAGTTTCGACAGGGGCGGCTACGAGCAGTACTTC
>TRBJ2-7|TRBV11-1|.|.
CASSFLDDREQYF
TGTGCCAGCAGCTTCCTGGATGACAGGGAGCAGTACTTC
>TRBJ2-1|TRBV4-3|.|.
CASSLGRDNEQFF
TGCGCCAGCAGCCTAGGCCGGGACAATGAGCAGTTCTTC
>TRBJ2-7|TRBV9|.|TRBD1
CASSVGGGTYEQYF
TGTGCCAGCAGCGTAGGAGGGGGCACCTACGAGCAGTACTTC
>TRBJ2-5|TRBV19|.|.
CASSMGGQPQETQYF
TGTGCCAGTAGTATGGGGGGCCAGCCCCAAGAGACCCAGTACTTC
>TRBJ1-3|TRBV4-1|.|.
CASRVFWGSGNTIYF
TGCGCCAGCAGGGTTTTCTGGGGCTCTGGAAACACCATATATTTT
>TRBJ2-1|TRBV30|.|.
CAWSVQGPYNEQFF
TGTGCCTGGAGTGTACAGGGCCCCTACAATGAGCAGTTCTTC
>TRBJ2-1|TRBV11-1|.|.
CASSPRHLDSPYNEQFF
TGTGCCAGCAGCCCCAGACACCTCGACTCCCCTTACAATGAGCAGTTCTTC
>TRBJ2-3|TRBV18|.|.
CASSPPGGVSADTQYF
TGTGCCAGCTCACCACCGGGGGGCGTTAGCGCAGATACGCAGTATTTT
>TRBJ2-2|TRBV9|.|.
CASSTLSGELFF
TGTGCCAGCAGCACCTTATCCGGGGAGCTGTTTTTT
>TRBJ1-2|TRBV14|.|.
CASRLLGPEMGDGYTF
TGTGCCAGCAGGCTTCTCGGACCCGAGATGGGAGATGGCTACACCTTC
>TRBJ1-4|TRBV13|once|TRBD1
CASRPQGANEKLFF
TGTGCCAGCAGGCCACAGGGGGCTAATGAAAAACTGTTTTTT
>TRBJ2-1|TRBV6-5|.|.
CASSYSGWGEQFF
TGTGCCAGCAGTTACTCGGGGTGGGGTGAGCAGTTCTTC
>TRBJ2-5|TRBV11-2|.|.
CASSFLGTNGETQYF
TGTGCCAGCAGCTTCCTCGGGACCAACGGGGAGACCCAGTACTTC
>TRBJ1-2|TRBV19|.|.
CATSAPGILGYTF
TGTGCCACCTCAGCACCTGGGATCCTTGGCTACACCTTC
>TRBJ2-7|TRBV27|.|TRBD1
CASSFRDRGIREQYF
TGTGCCAGCAGTTTTAGGGACAGGGGGATACGGGAGCAGTACTTC
>TRBJ2-2|TRBV27|.|TRBD2
CASSFERGVGELFF
TGTGCCAGCAGTTTTGAACGGGGGGTGGGGGAGCTGTTTTTT
>TRBJ2-1|TRBV29-1|.|TRBD2
CSVAGTSGRPSYNEQFF
TGCAGCGTTGCCGGGACTAGCGGGAGGCCCTCCTACAATGAGCAGTTCTTC
>TRBJ2-7|TRBV7-9|.|.
CASSTSISYEQYF
TGTGCCAGCAGCACCAGCATAAGCTACGAGCAGTACTTC
>TRBJ2-5|TRBV2|.|TRBD2
CASSIWSSGSLQETQYF
TGTGCCAGCAGTATCTGGAGTAGCGGGAGTTTACAAGAGACCCAGTACTTC
>TRBJ2-1|TRBV27|.|.
CASSRRDEQFF
TGTGCCAGCAGTCGGAGGGATGAGCAGTTCTTC
>TRBJ2-7|TRBV2|.|.
CASIGGQLHTGEQYF
TGTGCCAGCATCGGGGGACAGCTGCACACGGGCGAGCAGTACTTC